This record looks at one T cell receptor beta chain sequence and its context. The antigen remains unidentified. The data are from a study of T cell responses to AZD1222 COVID-19 vaccine. Sequenced by immunoSEQ multiplex PCR; TCRdb stores in-frame clones only, minus some. Of around 200,000 clones in the sample, around 90% were seen once. Study-wide results and limits: Vaccination with two AZD1222 doses was followed by a rise in Spike-specific TCR breadth and depth. The study found vaccine-associated CD4 TCRs spanning spike, dominant at 160-218 and 743-854.

The sequence derives from an adult in good health. The sequencing here drew on peripheral blood, taken on day 0 of AZD1222 vaccination.

The DNA for the CDR3 is TGTGCCAGCGAGCGGGGGGCGCGGGAAAAACTGTTTTTT. The encoded protein is CASERGAREKLFF. This rearrangement joins TRBV2 to TRBJ1-4; D may be TRBD1 (6 bases). Germline CDR1 is SNHLY and CDR2 is FYNNEI. The V end lost 8 bases, the J end lost 8 bases, and 15 bases lay between the germline ends. The CDR3 covers 13 residues.